Reported below is one TCR beta chain. This sample is drawn from a study of regulatory T cells in long-lasting Graves disease. Time point: newly diagnosed GD, antithyroid drugs for less than 3 months. With RNA extracted from PBMCs as input, the TCR library was made. HTBI primers from iRepertoire and Arm-PCR of CDR3 regions yielded the TCR beta libraries. In TCRdb, the multiplex PCR reads were re-called with MiXCR into one record per CDR3 protein. The table records about 540,000 distinct CDR3 sequences, 13% of them present only once. This sample also belongs to another study, concerning T cells in Graves' hyperthyroidism and ophthalmopathy.

This clonotype was sampled from a man between 25 and 39 years old with Graves disease. Sequencing used peripheral blood mononuclear cells (PBMCs), obtained at new diagnosis, from a patient treated with antithyroid drugs.

In nucleotides, the CDR3 is TGCAGTGCCGGGACTAGCGTCGATGAGCAGTTCTTC. As protein: CSAGTSVDEQFF. This sequence joins TRBV20-1 and TRBJ2-1; 10 bases fit TRBD2. Germline V gene data show CDR1 as DFQATT and CDR2 as SNEGSKA (reference sequence). There are 12 residues in the CDR3. Losses at the gene ends were 6 bases for V and 8 bases for J; bases not matched to a gene: 4.